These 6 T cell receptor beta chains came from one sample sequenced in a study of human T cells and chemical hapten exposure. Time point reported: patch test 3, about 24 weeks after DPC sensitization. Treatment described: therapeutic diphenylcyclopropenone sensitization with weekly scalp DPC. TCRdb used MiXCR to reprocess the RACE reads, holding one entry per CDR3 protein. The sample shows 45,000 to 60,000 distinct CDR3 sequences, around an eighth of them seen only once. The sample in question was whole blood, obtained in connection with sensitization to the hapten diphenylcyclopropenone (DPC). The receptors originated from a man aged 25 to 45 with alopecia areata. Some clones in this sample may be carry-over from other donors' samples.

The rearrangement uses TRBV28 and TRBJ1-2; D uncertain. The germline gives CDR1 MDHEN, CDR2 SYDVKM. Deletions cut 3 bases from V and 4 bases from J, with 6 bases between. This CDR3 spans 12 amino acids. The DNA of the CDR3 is TGTGCCAGCAGTTTTGTGAGCTATGGCTACACCTTC. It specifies CASSFVSYGYTF.

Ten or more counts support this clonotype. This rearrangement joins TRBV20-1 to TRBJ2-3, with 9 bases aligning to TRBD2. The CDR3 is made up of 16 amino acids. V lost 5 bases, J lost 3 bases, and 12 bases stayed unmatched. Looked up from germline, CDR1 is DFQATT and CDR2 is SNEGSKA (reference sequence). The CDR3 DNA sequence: TGCAGTGCTTTCCTCAGGGGCGGGGGGGCAACAGATACGCAGTATTTT. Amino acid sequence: CSAFLRGGGATDTQYF.

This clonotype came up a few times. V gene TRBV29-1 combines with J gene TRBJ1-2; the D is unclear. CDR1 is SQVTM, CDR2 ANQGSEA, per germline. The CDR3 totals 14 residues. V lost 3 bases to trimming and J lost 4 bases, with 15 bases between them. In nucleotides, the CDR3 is TGCAGCGTTGACGGTAGCCAACAGATCTATGGCTACACCTTC. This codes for CSVDGSQQIYGYTF.

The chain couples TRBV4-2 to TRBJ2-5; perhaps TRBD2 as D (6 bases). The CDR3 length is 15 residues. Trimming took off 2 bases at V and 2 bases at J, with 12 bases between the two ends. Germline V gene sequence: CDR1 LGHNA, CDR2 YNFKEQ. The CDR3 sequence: CASSQTTGTQETQYF. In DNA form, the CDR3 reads TGTGCCAGCAGCCAAACTACCGGGACTCAAGAGACCCAGTACTTC.

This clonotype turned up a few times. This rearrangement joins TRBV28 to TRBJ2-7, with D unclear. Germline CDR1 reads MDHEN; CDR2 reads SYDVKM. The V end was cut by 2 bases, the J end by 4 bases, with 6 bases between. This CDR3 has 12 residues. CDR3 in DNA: TGTGCCAGCAGTTTACGGCTGTACGAGCAGTACTTC. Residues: CASSLRLYEQYF. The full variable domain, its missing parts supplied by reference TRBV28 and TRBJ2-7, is DVKVTQSSRYLVKRTGEKVFLECVQDMDHENMFWYRQDPGLGLRLIYFSYDVKMKEKGDIPEGYSVSREKKERFSLILESASTNQTSMYLCASSLRLYEQYFGPGTRLTVT.

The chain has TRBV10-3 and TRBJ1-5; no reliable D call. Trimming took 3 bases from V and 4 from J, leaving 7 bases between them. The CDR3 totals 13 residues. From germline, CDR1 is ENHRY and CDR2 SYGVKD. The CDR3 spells CAISEHRNQPQHF. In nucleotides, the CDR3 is TGTGCCATCAGTGAACACAGAAATCAGCCCCAGCATTTT.